This T cell receptor beta chain was observed in a study of OX40 agonist ivuxolimab in advanced cancers. Study-level background: Dose-escalation patients had hepatocellular carcinoma, melanoma, renal cell or head and neck cancer. Three patients got partial responses; one had hepatocellular carcinoma and two had cutaneous melanoma. Study results and limitations: In the expanded peripheral T cells, antigen specificity was never determined.

The table lists this clone with a count of one. What it binds is unknown. V gave up 4 bases and J gave up 0 bases, with 12 bases separating them. From germline, CDR1 is MNHNY and CDR2 SVGAGI (reference sequence). The CDR3 is 15 amino acids. Clones were read by immunoSEQ multiplex PCR, and TCRdb kept only the in-frame ones, dropping some. The sample carries around 63,000 clones, approximately 79% recorded once. Sample: CD4+ or CD8+ T cells sorted from blood, taken in a trial of the OX40 agonist ivuxolimab. V gene TRBV6-6 combines with J gene TRBJ1-1; D is uncertain. This sequence was found in an adult with an advanced solid tumor such as melanoma, head and neck, liver or kidney cancer. CDR3 DNA: TGTGCCAGCAGTTCCCCGAGGAGTGTGAACACTGAAGCTTTCTTT. Translation gives CASSSPRSVNTEAFF.